These T cell receptor beta chains were read from a single sample in a study of blood T cells in healthy people across ages. MiXCR, run by TCRdb on the 5' RACE reads, gives a single entry per CDR3 protein. The table records just under 900,000 distinct CDR3 sequences, around 28% of them present only once. Input material: blood. These receptors were taken from a woman aged 80 or over in good health. CDR3s include the opening cysteine and the closing phenylalanine or tryptophan. The D gene is left open where the match is weak. Clone size is given for some rows only: seen once, a few or many times, or a class if the clone is expanded.

V	size	D	J	DNA	CDR3
TRBV7-2	many	NA	TRBJ2-1	TGTGCCAGCAGCTATCGCCACGACAGAGTATACAATGAGCAGTTCTTC	CASSYRHDRVYNEQFF
TRBV20-1	NA	NA	TRBJ2-2	TGCAGTGCCAAAGGAATAGATCTTGACACCGGGGAGCTGTTTTTT	CSAKGIDLDTGELFF
TRBV20-1	NA	NA	TRBJ1-5	TGCAGTGCTAGCGGGTCTCCCCCTCTTGCTCAGCCCCAGCATTTT	CSASGSPPLAQPQHF
TRBV28	many	NA	TRBJ2-3	TGTGCCAGCAGTGCATCACACGGGTCCACAGATACGCAGTATTTT	CASSASHGSTDTQYF
TRBV7-9	many	TRBD1	TRBJ1-6	TGTGCCAGCAGGTCAACAGGGGTTTCACCCCTCCACTTT	CASRSTGVSPLHF
TRBV6-2/TRBV6-3	many	TRBD2	TRBJ2-5	TGTGCCAGCAAGCGGGGGACGGAGACCCAGTACTTC	CASKRGTETQYF
TRBV15	many	TRBD1	TRBJ1-5	TGTGCCACCAGCAGAGTGGGGACAGGGAAACCTCAGCCCCAGCATTTT	CATSRVGTGKPQPQHF
TRBV2	many	NA	TRBJ2-5	TGTGCCAGCCGTATTTTGACAAATCAAGAGACCCAGTACTTC	CASRILTNQETQYF
TRBV5-6	NA	NA	TRBJ2-4	TGTGCCAGCAGTTTGAATACAGGGTTGCAAAACATTCAGTACTTC	CASSLNTGLQNIQYF
TRBV6-1	few	TRBD2	TRBJ2-5	TGTGCCAGCAGTCGCCGGGGTAGCGGGGCAGTGAAAGAGACCCAGTACTTC	CASSRRGSGAVKETQYF
TRBV18	few	TRBD2	TRBJ2-3	TGTGCCAGCTCACCGACTAGCGGGACACACGGGGATACGCAGTATTTT	CASSPTSGTHGDTQYF
TRBV12-3/TRBV12-4	NA	NA	TRBJ2-5	TGTGCCGGCAGGTTAATGGTGGCGAGGGAGACCCAGTACTTC	CAGRLMVARETQYF
TRBV5-1	NA	NA	TRBJ2-6	TGCGCCAGCAGCTGGCTCTCTGGGGCCAACGTCCTGACTTTC	CASSWLSGANVLTF
TRBV12-3/TRBV12-4	many	NA	TRBJ2-4	TGTGCCATCACCCCCGGGTCGGGTAACATTCAGTACTTC	CAITPGSGNIQYF
TRBV6-2/TRBV6-3	NA	NA	TRBJ2-7	TGTGCCAGCAGGCCCGTGGGAAGCCACGAGCAGTACTTC	CASRPVGSHEQYF
TRBV7-3	NA	NA	TRBJ2-1	TGTGCCAGCAGCTTACTTGGCGGGGCAAATGAGCAGTTCTTC	CASSLLGGANEQFF
TRBV2	few	NA	TRBJ2-7	TGTGCCAGCAGGGGAAATGGCGGTGGCGAGCAGTACTTC	CASRGNGGGEQYF
TRBV21-1	NA	NA	TRBJ1-2	TGTGCCAGCAGCAAAAACGGTCGGGGGAACCAGTCTATCTATGGCTACACCTTC	CASSKNGRGNQSIYGYTF
TRBV6-2/TRBV6-3	few	TRBD2	TRBJ2-1	TGTGCCAGCGAAACTAGCGGGGGCTACAATGAGCAGTTCTTC	CASETSGGYNEQFF
TRBV3-1	once	TRBD1	TRBJ1-2	TGTGCCAGCAGCCAACAGTCCAGGGGGCTTAATGGCTACACCTTC	CASSQQSRGLNGYTF
TRBV5-5	NA	NA	TRBJ1-1	TGTGCCAGCAGCCAAGACGTCGGAGGACTGAACACTGAAGCTTTCTTT	CASSQDVGGLNTEAFF
TRBV9	many	TRBD2	TRBJ2-4	TGTGCCAGCAGCGACTCCCACCCGGGGACTAGGGAGGAAAACATTCAGTACTTC	CASSDSHPGTREENIQYF
TRBV29-1	NA	NA	TRBJ2-7	TGCAGCGTGATGGTTCGGGAACCGATTACCTACGAGCAGTACTTC	CSVMVREPITYEQYF
TRBV6-2/TRBV6-3	few	TRBD2	TRBJ2-4	TGTGCCAGCAGCTCCGCTAGCGGGGGACTTAACAATGAGCAGTACTTC	CASSSASGGLNNEQYF
TRBV9	many	NA	TRBJ2-7	TGTGCCAGCAGCGTCCACCCCGGGACTCCGAGCTCCTACGAGCAGTACTTC	CASSVHPGTPSSYEQYF
TRBV3-1	NA	NA	TRBJ1-5	TGTGCCAGCAGCCCCTTAGGGGGGAATCAGCCCCAGCATTTT	CASSPLGGNQPQHF
TRBV12-3/TRBV12-4	NA	NA	TRBJ1-3	TGTGCCAGCAGTTTCGCCGATCTGGGCTCTGGAAACACCATATATTTT	CASSFADLGSGNTIYF
TRBV27	few	NA	TRBJ1-6	TGTGCCAGCAGTTTGGGGAGGGGTTCTAAAAGCTCCTATAATTCACCCCTCCACTTT	CASSLGRGSKSSYNSPLHF
TRBV2	few	NA	TRBJ1-4	TGTGCCAGCAGACAAAGTATCTATGAAAAACTGTTTTTT	CASRQSIYEKLFF
TRBV4-3	NA	NA	TRBJ1-4	TGCGCCAGCAGCCAAGGGAGGGGGAGTGAAAAACTGTTTTTT	CASSQGRGSEKLFF
TRBV6-6	NA	NA	TRBJ2-7	TGTGCCAGCAGTTACCCACAGGGAGAGCAGTACTTC	CASSYPQGEQYF
TRBV5-1	many	TRBD1	TRBJ2-5	TGCGCCAGCAGCTTGCCCTCTCGGACAGGGGTAGGGGTCCTTCAAGAGACCCAGTACTTC	CASSLPSRTGVGVLQETQYF
TRBV13	NA	TRBD1	TRBJ1-1	TGTGCCAGCAGCCTAGGGTCCATGGTAGGGGGCGGGAACACTGAAGCTTTCTTT	CASSLGSMVGGGNTEAFF
TRBV27	many	TRBD2	TRBJ2-7	TGTGCCAGCAGTTTCAGACTAGCGGGGGGCGAGCAGTACTTC	CASSFRLAGGEQYF
TRBV20-1	many	NA	TRBJ2-7	TGCAGTGCTAGTAGTCAAGAACTCTACGAGCAGTACTTC	CSASSQELYEQYF
TRBV7-9	many	NA	TRBJ2-2	TGTGCCAGCAGCTCAACAGGGTACACCGGGGAGCTGTTTTTT	CASSSTGYTGELFF
TRBV10-3	NA	NA	TRBJ2-2	TGTGCCATCAGATCTGAGGGGGGGAAGGACACCGGGGAGCTGTTTTTT	CAIRSEGGKDTGELFF
TRBV5-6	many	TRBD1	TRBJ2-6	TGTGCCAGCAGCTCGCTGACAGGGTCTGGGGCCAACGTCCTGACTTTC	CASSSLTGSGANVLTF
TRBV11-2	many	TRBD1	TRBJ2-7	TGTGCCAGCAGTCCCATCCCGGGACAGGGGGCCTACGAGCAGTACTTC	CASSPIPGQGAYEQYF